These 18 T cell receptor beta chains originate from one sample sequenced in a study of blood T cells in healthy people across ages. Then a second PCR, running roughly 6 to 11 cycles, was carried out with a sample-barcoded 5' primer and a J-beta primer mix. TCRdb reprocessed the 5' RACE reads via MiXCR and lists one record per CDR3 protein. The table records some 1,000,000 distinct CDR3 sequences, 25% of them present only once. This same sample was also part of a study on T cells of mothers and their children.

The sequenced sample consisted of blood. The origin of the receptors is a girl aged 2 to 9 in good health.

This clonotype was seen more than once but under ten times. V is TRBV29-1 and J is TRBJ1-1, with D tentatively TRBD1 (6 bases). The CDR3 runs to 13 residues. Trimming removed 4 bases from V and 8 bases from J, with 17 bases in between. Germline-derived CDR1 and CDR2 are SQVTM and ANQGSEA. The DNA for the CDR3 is TGCAGCGTTGGAAGAGGGGGAAGTTTAGAAGCTTTCTTT. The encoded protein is CSVGRGGSLEAFF.

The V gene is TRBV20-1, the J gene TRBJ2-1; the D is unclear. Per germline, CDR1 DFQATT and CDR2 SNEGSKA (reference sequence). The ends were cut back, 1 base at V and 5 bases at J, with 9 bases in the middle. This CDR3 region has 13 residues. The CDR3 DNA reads TGCAGTGCTAGAGCCCTGGGTCACAATGAGCAGTTCTTC. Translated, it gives CSARALGHNEQFF.

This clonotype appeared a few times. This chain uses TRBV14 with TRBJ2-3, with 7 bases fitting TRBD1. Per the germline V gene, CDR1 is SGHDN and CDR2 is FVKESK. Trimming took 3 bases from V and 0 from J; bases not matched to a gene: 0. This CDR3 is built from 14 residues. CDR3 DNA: TGTGCCAGCAGCCAGGGACAGAGCACAGATACGCAGTATTTT. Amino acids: CASSQGQSTDTQYF. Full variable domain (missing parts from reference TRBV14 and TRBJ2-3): EAGVTQFPSHSVIEKGQTVTLRCDPISGHDNLYWYRRVMGKEIKFLLHFVKESKQDESGMPNNRFLAERTGGTYSTLKVQPAELEDSGVYFCASSQGQSTDTQYFGPGTRLTVL.

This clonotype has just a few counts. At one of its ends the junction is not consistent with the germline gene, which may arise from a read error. CDR3 amino acids: CASSPLAGGSSGANVLTF. Written as DNA, the CDR3 is TGTGCCAGCAGCCCACTAGCGGGGGGTAGCTCTGGGGCCAATGTCCTGACTTTC. The chain carries TRBV6-2 or TRBV6-3 and TRBJ2-6, with 12 positions matching TRBD2. The CDR3 length is 18 residues. The V gene's germline CDR1 is MNHEY and CDR2 SVGEGT.

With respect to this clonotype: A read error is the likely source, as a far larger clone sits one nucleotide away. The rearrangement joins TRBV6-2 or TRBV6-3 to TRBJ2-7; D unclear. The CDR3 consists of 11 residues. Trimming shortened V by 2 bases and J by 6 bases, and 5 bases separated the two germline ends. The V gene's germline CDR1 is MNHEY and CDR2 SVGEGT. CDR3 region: CASSYGFEQYF. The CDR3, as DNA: TGTGCCAGCAGTTACGGGTTCGAGCAGTACTTC.

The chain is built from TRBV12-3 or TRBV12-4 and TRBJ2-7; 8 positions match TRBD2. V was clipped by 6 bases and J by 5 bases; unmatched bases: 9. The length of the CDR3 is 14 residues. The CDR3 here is CASRTSGSLDEQYF. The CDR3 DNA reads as TGTGCCAGCAGGACGAGCGGGAGCCTCGACGAGCAGTACTTC.

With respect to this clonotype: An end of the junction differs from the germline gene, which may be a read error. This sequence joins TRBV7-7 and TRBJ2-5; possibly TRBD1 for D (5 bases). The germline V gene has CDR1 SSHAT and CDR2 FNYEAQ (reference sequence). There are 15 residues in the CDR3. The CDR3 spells CASSLGDRVQETQYF. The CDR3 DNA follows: TGTGCTAGCAGCTTAGGAGACAGAGTCCAAGAGACCCAGTACTTC.

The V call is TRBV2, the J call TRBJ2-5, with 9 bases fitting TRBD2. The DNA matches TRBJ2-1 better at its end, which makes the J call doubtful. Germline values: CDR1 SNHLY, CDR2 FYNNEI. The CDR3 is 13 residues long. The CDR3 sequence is CASRATSGNEQFF. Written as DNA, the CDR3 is TGTGCCAGCAGGGCTACTAGCGGGAATGAGCAGTTCTTC.

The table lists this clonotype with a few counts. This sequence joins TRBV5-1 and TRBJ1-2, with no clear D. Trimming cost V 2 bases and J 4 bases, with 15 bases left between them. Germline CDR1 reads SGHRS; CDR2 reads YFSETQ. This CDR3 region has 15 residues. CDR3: CASSLVPDDFYGYTF. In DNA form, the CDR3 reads TGCGCCAGCAGCTTAGTCCCTGATGATTTCTATGGCTACACCTTC.

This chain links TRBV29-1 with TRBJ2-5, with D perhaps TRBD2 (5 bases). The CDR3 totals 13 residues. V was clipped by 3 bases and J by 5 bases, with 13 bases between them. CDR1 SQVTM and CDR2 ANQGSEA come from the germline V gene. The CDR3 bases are TGCAGCGTTGACGGGGTGGTCTTGGAGACCCAGTACTTC. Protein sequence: CSVDGVVLETQYF.

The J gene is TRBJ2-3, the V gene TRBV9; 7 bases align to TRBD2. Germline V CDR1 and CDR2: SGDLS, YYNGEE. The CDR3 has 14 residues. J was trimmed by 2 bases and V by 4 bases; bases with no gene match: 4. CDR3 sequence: CASSLREITDTQYF. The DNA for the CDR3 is TGTGCCAGCAGCCTGCGGGAGATCACAGATACGCAGTATTTT.

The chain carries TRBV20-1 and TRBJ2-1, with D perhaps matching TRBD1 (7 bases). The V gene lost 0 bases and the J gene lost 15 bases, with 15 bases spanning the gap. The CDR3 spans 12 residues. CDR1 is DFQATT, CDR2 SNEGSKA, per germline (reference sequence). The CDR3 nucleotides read TGCAGTGCTAGAGACCCCTCGCAGGGGGGGTTCTTC. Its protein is CSARDPSQGGFF.

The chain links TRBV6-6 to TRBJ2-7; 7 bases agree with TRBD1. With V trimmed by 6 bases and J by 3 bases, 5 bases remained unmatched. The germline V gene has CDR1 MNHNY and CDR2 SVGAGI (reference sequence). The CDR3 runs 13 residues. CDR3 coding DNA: TGTGCCAGCAGCATCCGACAGGGCTACGAGCAGTACTTC. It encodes CASSIRQGYEQYF.

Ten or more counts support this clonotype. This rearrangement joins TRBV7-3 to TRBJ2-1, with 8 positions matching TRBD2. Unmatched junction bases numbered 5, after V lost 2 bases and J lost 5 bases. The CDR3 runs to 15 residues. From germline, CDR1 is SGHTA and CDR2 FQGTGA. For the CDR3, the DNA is TGTGCCAGCAGCTTAGGAGCGGGGGTAAACAATGAGCAGTTCTTC. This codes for CASSLGAGVNNEQFF. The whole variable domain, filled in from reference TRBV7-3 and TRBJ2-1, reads GAGVSQTPSNKVTEKGKYVELRCDPISGHTALYWYRQSLGQGPEFLIYFQGTGAADDSGLPNDRFFAVRPEGSVSTLKIQRTERGDSAVYLCASSLGAGVNNEQFFGPGTRLTVL.

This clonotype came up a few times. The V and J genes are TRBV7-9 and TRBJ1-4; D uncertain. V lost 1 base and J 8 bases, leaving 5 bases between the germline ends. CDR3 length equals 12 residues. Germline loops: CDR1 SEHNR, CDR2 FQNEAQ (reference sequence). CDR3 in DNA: TGTGCCAGCAGCTTAGGGCAAGAAAAACTGTTTTTT. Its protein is CASSLGQEKLFF.

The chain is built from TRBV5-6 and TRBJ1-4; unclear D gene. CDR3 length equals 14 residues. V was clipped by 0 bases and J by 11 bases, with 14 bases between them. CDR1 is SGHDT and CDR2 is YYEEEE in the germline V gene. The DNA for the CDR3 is TGTGCCAGCAGCTTGGTTTCCGCCGCGGGGAAACTGTTTTTT. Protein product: CASSLVSAAGKLFF.

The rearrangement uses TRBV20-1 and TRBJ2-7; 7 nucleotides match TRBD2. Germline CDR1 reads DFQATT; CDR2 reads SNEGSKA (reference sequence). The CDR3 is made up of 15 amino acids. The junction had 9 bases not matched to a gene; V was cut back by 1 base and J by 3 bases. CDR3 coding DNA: TGCAGTGCTAGAGGTATCTGGGAGGGAAACTACGAGCAGTACTTC. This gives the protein CSARGIWEGNYEQYF.

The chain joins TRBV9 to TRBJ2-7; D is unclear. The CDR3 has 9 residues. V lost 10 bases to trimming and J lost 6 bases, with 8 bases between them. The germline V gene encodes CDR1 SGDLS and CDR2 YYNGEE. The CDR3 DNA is TGTGCCGGAAGGTGCGAGCAGTACTTC. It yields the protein CAGRCEQYF. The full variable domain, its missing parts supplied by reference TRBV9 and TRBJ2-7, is DSGVTQTPKHLITATGQRVTLRCSPRSGDLSVYWYQQSLDQGLQFLIQYYNGEERAKGNILERFSAQQFPDLHSELNLSSLELGDSALYFCAGRCEQYFGPGTRLTVT.